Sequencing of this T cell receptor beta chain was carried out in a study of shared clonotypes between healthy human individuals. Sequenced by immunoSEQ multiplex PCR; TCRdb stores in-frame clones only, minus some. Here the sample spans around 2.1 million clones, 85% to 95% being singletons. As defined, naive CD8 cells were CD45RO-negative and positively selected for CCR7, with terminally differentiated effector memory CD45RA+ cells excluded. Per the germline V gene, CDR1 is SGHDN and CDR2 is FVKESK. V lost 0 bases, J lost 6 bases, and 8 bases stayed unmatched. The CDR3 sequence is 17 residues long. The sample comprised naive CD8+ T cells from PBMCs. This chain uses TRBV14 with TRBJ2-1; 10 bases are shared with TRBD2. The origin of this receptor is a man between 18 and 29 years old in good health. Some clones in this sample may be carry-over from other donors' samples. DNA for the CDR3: TGTGCCAGCAGCCAAGATCAAGCGGGAGGGCGTCCCAATGAGCAGTTCTTC. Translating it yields CASSQDQAGGRPNEQFF.